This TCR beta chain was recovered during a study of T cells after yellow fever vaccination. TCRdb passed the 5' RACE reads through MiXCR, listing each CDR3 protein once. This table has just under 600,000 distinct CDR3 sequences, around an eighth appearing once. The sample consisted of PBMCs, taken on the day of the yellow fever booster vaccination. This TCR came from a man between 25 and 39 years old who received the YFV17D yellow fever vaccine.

In DNA form, the CDR3 reads TGCGCCAGCAGCTTGGGGACCGAAGGGGATACGCAGTATTTT. Its translation is CASSLGTEGDTQYF. V and J are TRBV5-1 and TRBJ2-3; D is uncertain. CDR1 and CDR2 (germline): SGHRS, YFSETQ. The CDR3 has 14 residues. V was clipped by 0 bases and J by 6 bases, with 11 bases between them.